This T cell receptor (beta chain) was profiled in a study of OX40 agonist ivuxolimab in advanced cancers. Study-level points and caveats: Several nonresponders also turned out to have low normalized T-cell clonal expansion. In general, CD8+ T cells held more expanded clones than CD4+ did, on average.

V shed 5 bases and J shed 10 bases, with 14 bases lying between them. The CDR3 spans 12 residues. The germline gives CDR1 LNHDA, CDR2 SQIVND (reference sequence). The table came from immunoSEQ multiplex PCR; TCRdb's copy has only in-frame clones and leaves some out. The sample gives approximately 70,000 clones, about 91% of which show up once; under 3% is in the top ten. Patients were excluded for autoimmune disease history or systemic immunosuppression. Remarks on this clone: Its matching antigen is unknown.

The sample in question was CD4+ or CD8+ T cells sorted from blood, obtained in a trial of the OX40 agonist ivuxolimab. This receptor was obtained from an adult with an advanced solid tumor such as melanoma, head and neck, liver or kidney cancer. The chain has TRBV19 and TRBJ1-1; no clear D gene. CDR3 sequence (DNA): TGTGCCAGTAGTCCCCATGTGGGCCCAGCTTTCTTT. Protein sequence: CASSPHVGPAFF.